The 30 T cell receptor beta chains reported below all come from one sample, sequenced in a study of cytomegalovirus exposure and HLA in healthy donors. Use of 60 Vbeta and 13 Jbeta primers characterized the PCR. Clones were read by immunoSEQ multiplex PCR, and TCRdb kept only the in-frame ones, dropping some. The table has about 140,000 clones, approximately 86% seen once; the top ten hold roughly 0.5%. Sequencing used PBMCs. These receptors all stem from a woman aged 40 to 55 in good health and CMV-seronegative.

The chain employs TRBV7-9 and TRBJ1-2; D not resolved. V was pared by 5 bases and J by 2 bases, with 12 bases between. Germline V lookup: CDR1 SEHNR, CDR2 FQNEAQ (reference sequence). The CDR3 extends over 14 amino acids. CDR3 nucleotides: TGTGCCAGCAGCAGGGAGATTCAGAACTATGGCTACACCTTC. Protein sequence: CASSREIQNYGYTF.

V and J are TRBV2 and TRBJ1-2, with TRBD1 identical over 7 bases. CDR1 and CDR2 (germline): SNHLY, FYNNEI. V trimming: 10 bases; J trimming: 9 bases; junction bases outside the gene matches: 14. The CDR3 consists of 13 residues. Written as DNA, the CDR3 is TGTGCCACCAGGGACAGACGGCTTACGAGCTACACCTTC. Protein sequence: CATRDRRLTSYTF.

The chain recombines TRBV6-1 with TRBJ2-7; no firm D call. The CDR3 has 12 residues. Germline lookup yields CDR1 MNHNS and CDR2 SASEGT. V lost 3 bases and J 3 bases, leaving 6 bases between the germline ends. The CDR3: CASSEAGYEQYF. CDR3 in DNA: TGTGCCAGCAGTGAGGCTGGCTACGAGCAGTACTTC.

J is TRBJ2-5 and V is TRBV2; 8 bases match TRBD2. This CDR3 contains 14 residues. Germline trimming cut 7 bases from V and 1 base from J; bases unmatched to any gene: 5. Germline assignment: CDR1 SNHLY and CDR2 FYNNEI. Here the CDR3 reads CASTASGSQETQYF. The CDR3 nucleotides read TGTGCCAGCACCGCGAGCGGGAGCCAAGAGACCCAGTACTTC.

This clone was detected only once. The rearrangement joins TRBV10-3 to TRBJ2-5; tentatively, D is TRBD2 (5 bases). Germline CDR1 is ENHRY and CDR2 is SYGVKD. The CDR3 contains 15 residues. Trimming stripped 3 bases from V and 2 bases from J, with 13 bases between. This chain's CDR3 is CAISDPGRTQETQYF. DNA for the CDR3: TGTGCCATCAGTGACCCCGGACGGACTCAAGAGACCCAGTACTTC.

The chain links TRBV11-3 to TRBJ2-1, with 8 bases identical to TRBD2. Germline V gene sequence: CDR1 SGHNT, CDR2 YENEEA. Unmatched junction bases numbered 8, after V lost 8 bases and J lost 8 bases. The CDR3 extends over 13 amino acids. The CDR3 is CASGGLAPHEQFF. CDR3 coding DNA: TGTGCCAGCGGTGGACTAGCCCCCCATGAGCAGTTCTTC.

CDR3 bases: TGTGCCAGCAGTTTGTACCAAACTAACGAGCAGTACTTC. Amino acid sequence: CASSLYQTNEQYF. The chain joins TRBV28 to TRBJ2-7; D gene unclear. Germline loops: CDR1 MDHEN, CDR2 SYDVKM. Trimming shortened V by 3 bases and J by 5 bases, and 11 bases separated the two germline ends. The CDR3 sequence is 13 residues long.

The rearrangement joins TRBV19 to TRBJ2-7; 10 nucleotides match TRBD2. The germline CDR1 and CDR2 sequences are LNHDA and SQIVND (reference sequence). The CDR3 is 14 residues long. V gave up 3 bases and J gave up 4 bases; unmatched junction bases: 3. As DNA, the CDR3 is TGTGCCAGTAGTATTCAAGCGGGAGGGTACGAGCAGTACTTC. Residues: CASSIQAGGYEQYF.

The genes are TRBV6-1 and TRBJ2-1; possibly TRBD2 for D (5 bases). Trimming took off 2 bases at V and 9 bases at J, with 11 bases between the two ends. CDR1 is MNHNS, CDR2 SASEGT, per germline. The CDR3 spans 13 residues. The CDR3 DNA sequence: TGTGCCAGCAGTGAAATCTCGGGAATTGAGCAGTTCTTC. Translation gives CASSEISGIEQFF.

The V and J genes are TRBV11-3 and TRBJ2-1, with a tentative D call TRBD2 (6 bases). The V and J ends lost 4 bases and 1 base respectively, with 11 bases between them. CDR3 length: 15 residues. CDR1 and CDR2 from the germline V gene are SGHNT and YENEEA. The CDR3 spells CASSYRERSYNEQFF. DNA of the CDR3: TGTGCCAGCAGCTACCGGGAGAGGTCCTACAATGAGCAGTTCTTC.

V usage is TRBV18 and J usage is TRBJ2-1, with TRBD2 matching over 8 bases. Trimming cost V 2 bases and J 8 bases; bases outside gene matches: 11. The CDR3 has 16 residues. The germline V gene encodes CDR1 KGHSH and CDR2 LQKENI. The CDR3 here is CASSPGTTGGPYEQFF. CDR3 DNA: TGTGCCAGCTCACCAGGCACAACGGGAGGGCCCTATGAGCAGTTCTTC.

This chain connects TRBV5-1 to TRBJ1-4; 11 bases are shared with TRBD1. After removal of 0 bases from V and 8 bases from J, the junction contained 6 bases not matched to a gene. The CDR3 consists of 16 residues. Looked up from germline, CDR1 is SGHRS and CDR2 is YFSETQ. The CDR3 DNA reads TGCGCCAGCAGCTTGGCCGGACAGGGGGCTTTAGAAAAACTGTTTTTT. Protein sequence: CASSLAGQGALEKLFF.

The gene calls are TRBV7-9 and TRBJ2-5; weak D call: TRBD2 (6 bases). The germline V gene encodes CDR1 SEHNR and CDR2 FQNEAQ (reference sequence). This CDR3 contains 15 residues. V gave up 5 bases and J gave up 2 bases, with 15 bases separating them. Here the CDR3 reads CASSLRSSVQETQYF. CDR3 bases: TGTGCCAGCAGCCTCCGATCTAGCGTACAAGAGACCCAGTACTTC.

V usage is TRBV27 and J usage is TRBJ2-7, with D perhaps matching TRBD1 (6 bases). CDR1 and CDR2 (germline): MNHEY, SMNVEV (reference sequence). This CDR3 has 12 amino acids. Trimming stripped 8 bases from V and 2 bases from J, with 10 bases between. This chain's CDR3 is CASYRDPYEQYF. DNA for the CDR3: TGTGCCAGCTACAGGGACCCCTACGAGCAGTACTTC.

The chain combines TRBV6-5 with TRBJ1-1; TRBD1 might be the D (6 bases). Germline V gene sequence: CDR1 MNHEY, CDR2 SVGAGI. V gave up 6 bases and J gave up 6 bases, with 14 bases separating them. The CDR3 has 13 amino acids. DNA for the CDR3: TGTGCCAGCAGCCTACAGGGTAGACCTGAAGCTTTCTTT. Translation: CASSLQGRPEAFF.

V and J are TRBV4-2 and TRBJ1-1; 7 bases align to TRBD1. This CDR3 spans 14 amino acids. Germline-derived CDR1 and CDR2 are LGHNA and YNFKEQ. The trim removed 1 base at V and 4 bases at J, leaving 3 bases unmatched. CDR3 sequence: CASSQGQGSTEAFF. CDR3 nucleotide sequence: TGTGCCAGCAGCCAAGGACAGGGTAGCACTGAAGCTTTCTTT.

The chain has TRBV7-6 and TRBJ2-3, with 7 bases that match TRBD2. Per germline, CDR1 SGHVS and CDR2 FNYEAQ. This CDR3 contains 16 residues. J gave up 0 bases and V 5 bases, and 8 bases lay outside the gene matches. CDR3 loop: CASSVGPGGSTDTQYF. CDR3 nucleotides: TGTGCCAGCAGCGTTGGACCGGGGGGTAGCACAGATACGCAGTATTTT.

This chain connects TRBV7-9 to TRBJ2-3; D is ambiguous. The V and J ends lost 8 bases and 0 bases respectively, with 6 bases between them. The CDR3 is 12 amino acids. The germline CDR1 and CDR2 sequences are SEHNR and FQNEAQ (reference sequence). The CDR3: CASGQSTDTQYF. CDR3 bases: TGTGCCAGCGGGCAAAGCACAGATACGCAGTATTTT. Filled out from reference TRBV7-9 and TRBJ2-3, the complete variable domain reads DTGVSQNPRHKITKRGQNVTFRCDPISEHNRLYWYRQTLGQGPEFLTYFQNEAQLEKSRLLSDRFSAERPKGSFSTLEIQRTEQGDSAMYLCASGQSTDTQYFGPGTRLTVL.

The CDR3 coding sequence is TGCGCCAGCAGCCCATCCGCGGACAGCGTTACCTACGAGCAGTACTTC. Its protein product is CASSPSADSVTYEQYF. This sequence joins TRBV5-1 and TRBJ2-7; D is perhaps TRBD1 (6 bases). CDR3 length: 16 residues. With 4 bases removed from V and 2 bases from J, the gap between germline ends came to 19 bases. Germline V gene lookup returns CDR1 SGHRS and CDR2 YFSETQ.

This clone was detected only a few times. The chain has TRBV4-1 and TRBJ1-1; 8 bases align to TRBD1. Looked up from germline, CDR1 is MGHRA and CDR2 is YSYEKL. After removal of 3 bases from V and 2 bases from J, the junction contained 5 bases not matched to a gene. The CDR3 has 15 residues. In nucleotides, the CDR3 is TGCGCCAGCAGCCAGAGACAGGGGATAAACACTGAAGCTTTCTTT. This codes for CASSQRQGINTEAFF.

The CDR3 DNA reads TGTGCCAGCAGTTTACGGCTGAGGGACACTGAAGCTTTCTTT. Its translation: CASSLRLRDTEAFF. This chain connects TRBV28 to TRBJ1-1; D gene unclear. Trimming pared 2 bases from V and 3 bases from J, leaving 10 bases between. Germline V gene sequence: CDR1 MDHEN, CDR2 SYDVKM. The length of the CDR3 is 14 residues.

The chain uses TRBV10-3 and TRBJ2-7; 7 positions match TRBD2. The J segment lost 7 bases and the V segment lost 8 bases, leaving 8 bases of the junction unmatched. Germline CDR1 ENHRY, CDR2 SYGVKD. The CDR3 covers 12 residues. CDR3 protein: CAIQTGGDEQYF. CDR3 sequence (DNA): TGTGCCATCCAAACGGGAGGTGATGAGCAGTACTTC.

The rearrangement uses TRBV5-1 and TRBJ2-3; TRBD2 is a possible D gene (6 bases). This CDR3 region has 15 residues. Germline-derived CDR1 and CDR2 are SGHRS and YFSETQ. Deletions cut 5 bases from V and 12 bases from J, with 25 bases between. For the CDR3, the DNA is TGCGCCAGCAGTCCCACCGGGACTGGGACCGAAACCCAGTATTTT. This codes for CASSPTGTGTETQYF.

The DNA for the CDR3 is TGTGCCAGCAGCTTAGTCGGGATGAGAAACTACGAGCAGTACTTC. Protein: CASSLVGMRNYEQYF. V usage is TRBV11-2 and J usage is TRBJ2-7; the D gene is possibly TRBD2 (5 bases). CDR3 length: 15 residues. The germline gives CDR1 SGHAT, CDR2 FQNNGV. The V end lost 1 base, the J end lost 3 bases, and 13 bases lay between the germline ends. The full variable domain, with the rest looked up from reference TRBV11-2 and TRBJ2-7, is EAGVAQSPRYKIIEKRQSVAFWCNPISGHATLYWYQQILGQGPKLLIQFQNNGVVDDSQLPKDRFSAERLKGVDSTLKIQPAKLEDSAVYLCASSLVGMRNYEQYFGPGTRLTVT.

The DNA for the CDR3 is TGTGCCAGCAGCTTAGATAGGGGGACCTTGCAGTTCTTC. This codes for CASSLDRGTLQFF. The chain uses TRBV11-2 and TRBJ2-1; maybe TRBD1 (6 bases). CDR1 SGHAT and CDR2 FQNNGV come from the germline V gene. V lost 0 bases to trimming and J lost 12 bases, with 12 bases between them. The CDR3 spans 13 residues.

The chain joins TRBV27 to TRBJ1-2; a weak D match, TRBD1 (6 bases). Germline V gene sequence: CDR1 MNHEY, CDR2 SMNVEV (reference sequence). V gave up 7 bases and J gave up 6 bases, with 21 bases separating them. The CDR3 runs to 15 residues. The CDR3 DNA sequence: TGTGCCAGCACCTATAGGGGGGGCTCTGGGGATGGCTACACCTTC. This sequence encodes CASTYRGGSGDGYTF.

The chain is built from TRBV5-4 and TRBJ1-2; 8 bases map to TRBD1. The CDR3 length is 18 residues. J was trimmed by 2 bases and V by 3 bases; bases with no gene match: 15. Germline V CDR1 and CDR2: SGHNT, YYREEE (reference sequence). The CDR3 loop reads CASSSWGQADWKNYGYTF. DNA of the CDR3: TGTGCCAGCAGCTCCTGGGGACAGGCAGACTGGAAAAACTATGGCTACACCTTC.

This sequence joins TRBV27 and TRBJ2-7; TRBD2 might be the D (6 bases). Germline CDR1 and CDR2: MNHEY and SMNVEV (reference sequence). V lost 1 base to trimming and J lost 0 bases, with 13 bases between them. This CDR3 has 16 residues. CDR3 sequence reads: CASSLWRLASSYEQYF. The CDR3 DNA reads TGTGCCAGCAGTTTATGGCGTCTAGCGAGCTCCTACGAGCAGTACTTC.

CDR3 protein: CATSRDRQGYEQYF. As DNA, the CDR3 is TGTGCCACCAGCAGAGATCGGCAGGGGTACGAGCAGTACTTC. The chain combines TRBV15 with TRBJ2-7; maybe TRBD1 (6 bases). Germline assignment: CDR1 LNHNV and CDR2 YYDKDF (reference sequence). V dropped 0 bases and J dropped 4 bases, with 10 bases sitting between them. The CDR3 is 14 amino acids.

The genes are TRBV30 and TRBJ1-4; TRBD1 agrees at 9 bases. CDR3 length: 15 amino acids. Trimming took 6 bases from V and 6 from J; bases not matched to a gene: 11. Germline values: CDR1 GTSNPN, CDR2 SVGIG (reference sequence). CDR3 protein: CACLIRDRVYEKLFF. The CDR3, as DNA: TGTGCCTGTCTTATCCGGGACAGGGTTTATGAAAAACTGTTTTTT.